Each of the 18 T cell receptor beta chains below was sequenced from the same sample in a study of cytomegalovirus exposure and HLA in healthy donors (dated by TCRdb to the late 2010s). Library generation was performed with the immunoSEQ multiplex PCR assay. TCRdb obtained this table from immuneACCESS and retained in-frame rearrangements with V and J assigned. These tables miss some clones; where compared with another copy, unresolved V genes account for less than half of the shortfall, and the remainder is unexplained. In all, the sample holds 200,000 to 250,000 clones, and more than 75% of those were seen once. 2% of the sample is taken by the ten largest. The specimen was PBMCs. Every receptor here comes from a woman aged 18-35 years in good health and CMV-seropositive.

This clone was seen just once. J is TRBJ1-4 and V is TRBV30; perhaps TRBD1 as D (5 bases). The CDR3 totals 15 residues. In germline, CDR1 is GTSNPN, CDR2 SVGIG (reference sequence). The V gene lost 1 base and the J gene lost 8 bases, with 17 bases spanning the gap. The CDR3 DNA sequence: TGTGCCTGGAGTGCGGGACTGGCAGGAAGGGAAAAACTGTTTTTT. Amino acid sequence: CAWSAGLAGREKLFF.

This clone was counted once. V is TRBV5-1 and J is TRBJ1-1; D perhaps matches TRBD1 (6 bases). The CDR3 loop spans 14 amino acids. Germline loops: CDR1 SGHRS, CDR2 YFSETQ. V lost 4 bases and J lost 6, with 16 bases in between. The chain's CDR3 is CASSPRTETAEAFF. The CDR3 DNA reads TGCGCCAGCAGCCCGAGGACAGAGACGGCTGAAGCTTTCTTT.

V and J are TRBV5-4 and TRBJ2-1; D may be TRBD1 (7 bases). CDR3 size: 16 residues. CDR1 and CDR2 from the germline V gene are SGHNT and YYREEE (reference sequence). V lost 4 bases and J 1 base, leaving 15 bases between the germline ends. CDR3 nucleotide sequence: TGTGCCAGCAGCGCGGGACAGACGAGGTCCTACAATGAGCAGTTCTTC. It yields the protein CASSAGQTRSYNEQFF.

The V gene is TRBV7-9, the J gene TRBJ1-1, with a weak D call TRBD1 (6 bases). This CDR3 spans 13 amino acids. V was clipped by 1 base and J by 11 bases, with 14 bases between them. Germline CDR1 reads SEHNR; CDR2 reads FQNEAQ (reference sequence). This CDR3 reads CASSLVSGVDAFF. The CDR3 DNA follows: TGTGCCAGCAGCTTAGTGTCAGGGGTAGACGCTTTCTTT.

The chain employs TRBV28 and TRBJ1-1; a possible D gene is TRBD1 (5 bases). The CDR3 contains 15 residues. V lost 1 base and J lost 5, with 14 bases in between. CDR1 is MDHEN and CDR2 is SYDVKM in the germline V gene. As DNA, the CDR3 is TGTGCCAGCAGTTTATACGCAGGGTTCGGGACTGAAGCTTTCTTT. Its protein is CASSLYAGFGTEAFF.

V usage is TRBV5-1 and J usage is TRBJ2-3; TRBD2 might be the D (6 bases). CDR1 and CDR2 (germline): SGHRS, YFSETQ. Trimming shortened V by 1 base and J by 1 base, and 13 bases separated the two germline ends. The CDR3 covers 16 residues. The CDR3 spells CASSLPLSGGTDTQYF. The CDR3, as DNA: TGCGCCAGCAGCTTGCCCCTTAGCGGAGGCACAGATACGCAGTATTTT. Full variable domain (rest looked up from reference TRBV5-1 and TRBJ2-3): KAGVTQTPRYLIKTRGQQVTLSCSPISGHRSVSWYQQTPGQGLQFLFEYFSETQRNKGNFPGRFSGRQFSNSRSEMNVSTLELGDSALYLCASSLPLSGGTDTQYFGPGTRLTVL.

The chain couples TRBV28 to TRBJ2-3, with 9 bases identical to TRBD2. Germline V gene lookup returns CDR1 MDHEN and CDR2 SYDVKM. Germline trimming cut 5 bases from V and 0 bases from J; bases unmatched to any gene: 9. This CDR3 region has 17 residues. The CDR3 region has the DNA TGTGCCAGCAGTCCAACGACTAGCGGTTCTAGCACAGATACGCAGTATTTT. Its translation: CASSPTTSGSSTDTQYF.

This clone was picked up a small number of times. The chain employs TRBV6-1 and TRBJ2-7; D remains ambiguous. Germline assignment: CDR1 MNHNS and CDR2 SASEGT. Trimming left V 3 bases short and J 9 bases short, with 12 bases between. The CDR3 extends over 12 amino acids. The CDR3 sequence is CASSERPRGQYF. For the CDR3, the DNA is TGTGCCAGCAGTGAGCGCCCCCGAGGGCAGTACTTC.

This clone was recorded once. The chain carries TRBV6-5 and TRBJ1-4, with D possibly TRBD1 on 5 matching bases. The CDR3 sequence is 15 residues long. The germline CDR1 and CDR2 sequences are MNHEY and SVGAGI. V dropped 2 bases and J dropped 0 bases, with 7 bases sitting between them. In DNA form, the CDR3 reads TGTGCCAGCAGTTACGGGGGGACAACTAATGAAAAACTGTTTTTT. This codes for CASSYGGTTNEKLFF.

The V gene is TRBV19, the J gene TRBJ2-3, with TRBD1 as a possible D gene (6 bases). The length of the CDR3 is 15 residues. CDR1 LNHDA and CDR2 SQIVND come from the germline V gene (reference sequence). Trimming shortened V by 3 bases and J by 0 bases, and 10 bases separated the two germline ends. The CDR3 nucleotides are TGTGCCAGTAGTATGGACAGCTCTAGCACAGATACGCAGTATTTT. It encodes CASSMDSSSTDTQYF.

This CDR3 is CASSWSGESYNEQFF. CDR3 nucleotide sequence: TGCGCCAGCAGCTGGTCGGGGGAGTCCTACAATGAGCAGTTCTTC. The chain recombines TRBV5-1 with TRBJ2-1; a weak D match, TRBD2 (6 bases). Trimming took off 3 bases at V and 1 base at J, with 11 bases between the two ends. The CDR3 spans 15 residues. Germline assignment: CDR1 SGHRS and CDR2 YFSETQ.

The V gene is TRBV11-2, the J gene TRBJ1-3; 8 bases map to TRBD1. The CDR3 has 16 residues. Germline V lookup: CDR1 SGHAT, CDR2 FQNNGV. Germline trimming cut 4 bases from V and 4 bases from J; bases unmatched to any gene: 9. CDR3 DNA: TGTGCCAGCAGCTCCCTAGGGACAGGCTCGGGAAACACCATATATTTT. This codes for CASSSLGTGSGNTIYF.

The chain has TRBV28 and TRBJ1-2; 8 nucleotides agree with TRBD1. Germline trimming cut 10 bases from V and 8 bases from J; bases unmatched to any gene: 12. Per the germline V gene, CDR1 is MDHEN and CDR2 is SYDVKM. The CDR3 is 13 residues long. CDR3 residues: CATLEDRAEGYTF. The CDR3 coding sequence is TGTGCCACCCTCGAGGACAGGGCGGAGGGCTACACCTTC.

The J gene is TRBJ1-1, the V gene TRBV7-8, with D possibly TRBD1 on 5 matching bases. Between the trimmed V and J ends, which lost 1 base and 7 bases, there was a span of 10 bases. The CDR3 spans 13 residues. CDR1 and CDR2 (germline): SGHVS, FQNEAQ. CDR3 nucleotides: TGTGCCAGCAGCTTAGGAAGGACACTTGAAGCTTTCTTT. Encoded protein: CASSLGRTLEAFF.

This clone was seen once. The chain is built from TRBV27 and TRBJ2-3; TRBD1 matches 10 bases. This CDR3 has 15 amino acids. With V trimmed by 6 bases and J by 1 base, 4 bases remained unmatched. Germline assignment: CDR1 MNHEY and CDR2 SMNVEV (reference sequence). The CDR3 here is CASSPGTGGTDTQYF. CDR3 nucleotides: TGTGCCAGCAGCCCTGGGACAGGGGGCACAGATACGCAGTATTTT.

The chain links TRBV27 to TRBJ2-7; 8 bases map to TRBD2. Trimming removed 2 bases from V and 6 bases from J; junction bases left unmatched: 3. This CDR3 is built from 13 residues. CDR1 MNHEY and CDR2 SMNVEV come from the germline V gene (reference sequence). The CDR3 DNA is TGTGCCAGCAGTTTAGGCCGGGGGGGCGAGCAGTACTTC. Translation gives CASSLGRGGEQYF.

The CDR3 DNA sequence: TGTGCCAGTAGTATGGGTGGGCCCCTACGATATGGCTACACCTTC. Residues: CASSMGGPLRYGYTF. This rearrangement joins TRBV19 to TRBJ1-2; D unclear. This CDR3 has 15 residues. Per germline, CDR1 LNHDA and CDR2 SQIVND (reference sequence). The V and J ends lost 3 bases and 5 bases respectively, with 16 bases between them.

This clone was seen ten or more times. The rearrangement uses TRBV19 and TRBJ2-3; D is possibly TRBD2 (6 bases). The CDR3 totals 12 residues. Trimming removed 6 bases from V and 6 bases from J, with 10 bases in between. Germline loops: CDR1 LNHDA, CDR2 SQIVND (reference sequence). The DNA for the CDR3 is TGTGCCAGTAGGCTCAGCGGGGATACGCAGTATTTT. Protein product: CASRLSGDTQYF.